Sequencing of this TCR beta chain was carried out in a study of cytomegalovirus exposure and HLA in healthy donors. Study-wide results and caveats: In a later analysis, HLA-associated TCR beta chains were more clonally expanded than equally common others.

As concerns this clone: Its matching antigen is unknown.

Primers: 60 Vbeta forward and 13 Jbeta reverse. This table comes from immunoSEQ multiplex PCR, and its TCRdb copy is limited to in-frame clones, with some not included. This table holds about 72,000 clones, 65% to 70% found once. The TCR was taken from a middle-aged man in good health and CMV-seropositive. The sequenced material came from PBMCs.

CDR3 protein: CASTGGTGETQYF. The CDR3 DNA reads as TGTGCCAGCACCGGGGGAACCGGGGAGACCCAGTACTTC. The chain links TRBV9 to TRBJ2-5; perhaps TRBD2 as D (6 bases). The CDR3 is 13 residues long. V was pared by 6 bases and J by 5 bases, with 14 bases between. Looked up from germline, CDR1 is SGDLS and CDR2 is YYNGEE.